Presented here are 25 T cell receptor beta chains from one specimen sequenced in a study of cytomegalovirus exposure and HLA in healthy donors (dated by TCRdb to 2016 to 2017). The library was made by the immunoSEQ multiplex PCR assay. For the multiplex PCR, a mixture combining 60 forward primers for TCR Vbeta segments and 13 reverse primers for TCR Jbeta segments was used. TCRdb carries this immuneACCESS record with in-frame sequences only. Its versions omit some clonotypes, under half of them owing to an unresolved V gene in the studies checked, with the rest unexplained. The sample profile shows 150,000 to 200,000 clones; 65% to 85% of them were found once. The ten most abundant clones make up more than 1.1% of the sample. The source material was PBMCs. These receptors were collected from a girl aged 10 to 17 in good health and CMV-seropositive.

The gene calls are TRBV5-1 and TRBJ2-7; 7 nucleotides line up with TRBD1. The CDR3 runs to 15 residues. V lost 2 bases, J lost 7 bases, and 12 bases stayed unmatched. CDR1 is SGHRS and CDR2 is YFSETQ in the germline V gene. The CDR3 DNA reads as TGCGCCAGCAGCTTAGAGGGACAGCTTTTCGGGGAGCAGTACTTC. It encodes CASSLEGQLFGEQYF.

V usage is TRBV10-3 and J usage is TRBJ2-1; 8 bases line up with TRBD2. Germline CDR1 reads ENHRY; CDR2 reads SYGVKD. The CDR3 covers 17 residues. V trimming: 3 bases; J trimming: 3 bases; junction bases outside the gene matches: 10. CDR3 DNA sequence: TGTGCCATCAGTGAAGCCATCAGCGGGAGTGTCTACAATGAGCAGTTCTTC. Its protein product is CAISEAISGSVYNEQFF.

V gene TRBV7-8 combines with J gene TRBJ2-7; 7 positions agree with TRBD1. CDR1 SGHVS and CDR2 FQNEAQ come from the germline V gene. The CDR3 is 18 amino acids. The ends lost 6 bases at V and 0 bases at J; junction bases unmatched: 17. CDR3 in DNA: TGTGCCAGCAGTTTCCGGGACAGTAAAATTCTTACCTCCTACGAGCAGTACTTC. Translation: CASSFRDSKILTSYEQYF.

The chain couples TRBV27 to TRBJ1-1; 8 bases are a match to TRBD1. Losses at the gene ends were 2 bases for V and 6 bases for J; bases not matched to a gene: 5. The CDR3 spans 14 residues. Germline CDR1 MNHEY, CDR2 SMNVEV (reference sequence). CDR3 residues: CASSLNDRGSEAFF. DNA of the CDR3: TGTGCCAGCAGTTTAAACGACAGGGGATCTGAAGCTTTCTTT.

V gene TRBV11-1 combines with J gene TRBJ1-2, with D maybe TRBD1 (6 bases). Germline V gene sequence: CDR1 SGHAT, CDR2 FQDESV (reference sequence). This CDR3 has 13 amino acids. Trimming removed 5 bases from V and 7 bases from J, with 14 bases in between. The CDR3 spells CASSRGALLGYTF. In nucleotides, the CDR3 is TGTGCCAGCAGCCGGGGGGCCCTGCTTGGCTACACCTTC.

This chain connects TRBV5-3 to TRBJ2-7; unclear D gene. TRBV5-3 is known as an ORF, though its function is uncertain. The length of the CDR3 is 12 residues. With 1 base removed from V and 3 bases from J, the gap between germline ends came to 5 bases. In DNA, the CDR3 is TGTGCCAGAAGCTTGCTCGTCTACGAGCAGTACTTC. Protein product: CARSLLVYEQYF.

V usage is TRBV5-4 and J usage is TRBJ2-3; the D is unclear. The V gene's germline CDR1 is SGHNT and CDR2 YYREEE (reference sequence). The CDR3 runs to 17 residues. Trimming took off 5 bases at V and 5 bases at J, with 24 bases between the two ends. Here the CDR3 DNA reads TGTGCCAGCAGGCCATCTTTTTTGGGTTTTTCAGGAGATACGCAGTATTTT. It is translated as CASRPSFLGFSGDTQYF.

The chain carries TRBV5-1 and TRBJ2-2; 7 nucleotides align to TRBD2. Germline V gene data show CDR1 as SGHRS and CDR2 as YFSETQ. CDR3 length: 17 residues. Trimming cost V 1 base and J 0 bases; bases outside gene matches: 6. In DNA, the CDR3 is TGCGCCAGCAGCTTGCCCGAGACTAGCACGAACACCGGGGAGCTGTTTTTT. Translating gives CASSLPETSTNTGELFF.

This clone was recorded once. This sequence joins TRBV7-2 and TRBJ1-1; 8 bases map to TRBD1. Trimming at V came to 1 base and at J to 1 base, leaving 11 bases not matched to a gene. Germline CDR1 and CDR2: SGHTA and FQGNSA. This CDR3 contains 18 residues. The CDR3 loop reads CASSLGQGLRARNTEAFF. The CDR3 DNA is TGTGCCAGCAGCTTAGGACAGGGGTTACGGGCGAGGAACACTGAAGCTTTCTTT.

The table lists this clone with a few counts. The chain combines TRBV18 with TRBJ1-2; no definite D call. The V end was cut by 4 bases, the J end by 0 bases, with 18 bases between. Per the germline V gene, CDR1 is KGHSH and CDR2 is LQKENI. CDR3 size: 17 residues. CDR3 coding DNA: TGTGCCAGCTCACGGGTAGCAGTCCGCGAAGCTAACTATGGCTACACCTTC. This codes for CASSRVAVREANYGYTF.

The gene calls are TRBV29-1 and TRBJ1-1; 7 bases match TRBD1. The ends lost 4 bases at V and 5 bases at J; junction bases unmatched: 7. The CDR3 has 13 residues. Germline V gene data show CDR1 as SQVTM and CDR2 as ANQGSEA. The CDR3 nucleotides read TGCAGCGTTGGGGATCACAGGGGTACTGAAGCTTTCTTT. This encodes CSVGDHRGTEAFF. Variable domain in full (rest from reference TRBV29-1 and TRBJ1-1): SAVISQKPSRDICQRGTSLTIQCQVDSQVTMMFWYRQQPGQSLTLIATANQGSEATYESGFVIDKFPISRPNLTFSTLTVSNMSPEDSSIYLCSVGDHRGTEAFFGQGTRLTVV.

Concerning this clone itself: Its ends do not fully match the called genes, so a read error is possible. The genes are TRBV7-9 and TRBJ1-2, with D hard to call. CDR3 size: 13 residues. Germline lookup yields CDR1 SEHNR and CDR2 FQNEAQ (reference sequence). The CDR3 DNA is TGTTCCAGCAGCTCCACATCCTTCTATGGCTACACCTTC. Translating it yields CSSSSTSFYGYTF.

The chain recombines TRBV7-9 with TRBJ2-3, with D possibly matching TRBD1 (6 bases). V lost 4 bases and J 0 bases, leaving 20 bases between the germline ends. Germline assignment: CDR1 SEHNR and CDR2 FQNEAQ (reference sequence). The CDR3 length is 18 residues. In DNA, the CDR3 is TGTGCCAGCAGCTCCAGGCCAACCGGGACAAAGAGCACAGATACGCAGTATTTT. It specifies CASSSRPTGTKSTDTQYF.

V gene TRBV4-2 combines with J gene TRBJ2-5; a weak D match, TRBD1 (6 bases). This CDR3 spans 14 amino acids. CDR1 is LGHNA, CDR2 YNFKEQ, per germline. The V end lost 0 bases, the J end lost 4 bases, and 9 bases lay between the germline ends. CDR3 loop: CASSQEGTRETQYF. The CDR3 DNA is TGTGCCAGCAGCCAAGAAGGGACAAGAGAGACCCAGTACTTC.

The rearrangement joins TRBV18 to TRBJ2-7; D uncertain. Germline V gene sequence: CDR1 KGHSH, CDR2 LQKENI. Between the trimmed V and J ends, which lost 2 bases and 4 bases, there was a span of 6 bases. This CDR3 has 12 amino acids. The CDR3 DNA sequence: TGTGCCAGCTCACCAACAGAGTACGAGCAGTACTTC. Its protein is CASSPTEYEQYF. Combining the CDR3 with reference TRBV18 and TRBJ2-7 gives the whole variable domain NAGVMQNPRHLVRRRGQEARLRCSPMKGHSHVYWYRQLPEEGLKFMVYLQKENIIDESGMPKERFSAEFPKEGPSILRIQQVVRGDSAAYFCASSPTEYEQYFGPGTRLTVT.

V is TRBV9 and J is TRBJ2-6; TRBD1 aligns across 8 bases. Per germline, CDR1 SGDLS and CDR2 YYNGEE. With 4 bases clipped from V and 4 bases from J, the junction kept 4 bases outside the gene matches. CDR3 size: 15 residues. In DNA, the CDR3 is TGTGCCAGCAGCCGGACAGGGTCCGGGGCCAACGTCCTGACTTTC. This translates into CASSRTGSGANVLTF.

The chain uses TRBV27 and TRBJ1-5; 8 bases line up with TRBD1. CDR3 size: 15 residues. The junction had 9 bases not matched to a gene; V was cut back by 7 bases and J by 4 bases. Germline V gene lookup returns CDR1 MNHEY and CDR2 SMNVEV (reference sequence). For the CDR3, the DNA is TGTGCCAGCAAACCCGGACAGGGCCCTAATCAGCCCCAGCATTTT. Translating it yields CASKPGQGPNQPQHF.

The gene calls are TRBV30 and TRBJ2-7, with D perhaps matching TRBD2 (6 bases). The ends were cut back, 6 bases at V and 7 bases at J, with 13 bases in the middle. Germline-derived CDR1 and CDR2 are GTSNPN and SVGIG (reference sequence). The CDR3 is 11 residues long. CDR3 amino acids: CACGGLGEQYF. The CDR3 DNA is TGTGCCTGCGGGGGACTCGGGGAGCAGTACTTC.

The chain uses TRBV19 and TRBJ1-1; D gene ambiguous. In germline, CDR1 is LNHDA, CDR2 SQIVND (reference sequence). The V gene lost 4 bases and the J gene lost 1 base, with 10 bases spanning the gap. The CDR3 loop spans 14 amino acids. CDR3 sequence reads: CASSTHSGNTEAFF. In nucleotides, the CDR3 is TGTGCCAGTAGTACCCACAGTGGGAACACTGAAGCTTTCTTT. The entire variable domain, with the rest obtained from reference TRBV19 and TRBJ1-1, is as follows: DGGITQSPKYLFRKEGQNVTLSCEQNLNHDAMYWYRQDPGQGLRLIYYSQIVNDFQKGDIAEGYSVSREKKESFPLTVTSAQKNPTAFYLCASSTHSGNTEAFFGQGTRLTVV.

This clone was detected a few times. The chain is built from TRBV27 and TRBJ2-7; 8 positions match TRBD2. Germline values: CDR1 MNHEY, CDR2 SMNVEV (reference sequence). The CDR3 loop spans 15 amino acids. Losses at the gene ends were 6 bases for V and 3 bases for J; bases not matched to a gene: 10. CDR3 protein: CASSKAGASNYEQYF. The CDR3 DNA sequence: TGTGCCAGCAGCAAAGCGGGAGCCTCCAACTACGAGCAGTACTTC.

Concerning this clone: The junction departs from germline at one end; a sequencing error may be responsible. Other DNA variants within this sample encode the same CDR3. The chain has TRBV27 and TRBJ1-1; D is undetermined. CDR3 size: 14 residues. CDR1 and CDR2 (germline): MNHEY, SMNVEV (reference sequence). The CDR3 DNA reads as TGTGCCAGCAGTTTCAGTGGGCCTCACACCGAAGCTTTCTTT. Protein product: CASSFSGPHTEAFF.

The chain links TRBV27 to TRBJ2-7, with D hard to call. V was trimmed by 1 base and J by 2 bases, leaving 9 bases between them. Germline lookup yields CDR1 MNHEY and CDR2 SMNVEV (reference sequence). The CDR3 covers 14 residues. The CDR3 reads CASSLFPAAYEQYF. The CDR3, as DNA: TGTGCCAGCAGTTTATTCCCCGCGGCCTACGAGCAGTACTTC.

CDR3 region: CSVEEGGGRQDDYGYTF. The CDR3 DNA follows: TGCAGCGTTGAAGAAGGCGGCGGGCGTCAGGATGACTATGGCTACACCTTC. V is TRBV29-1 and J is TRBJ1-2; the D is unclear. This CDR3 comprises 17 residues. Germline values: CDR1 SQVTM, CDR2 ANQGSEA. Trimming stripped 0 bases from V and 3 bases from J, with 20 bases between.

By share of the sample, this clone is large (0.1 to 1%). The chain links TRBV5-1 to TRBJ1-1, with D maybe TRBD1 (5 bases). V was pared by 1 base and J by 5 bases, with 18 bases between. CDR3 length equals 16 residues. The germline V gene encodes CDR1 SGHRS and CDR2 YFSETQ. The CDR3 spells CASSLYGGAVWTEAFF. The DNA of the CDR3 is TGCGCCAGCAGCTTGTATGGCGGGGCAGTATGGACTGAAGCTTTCTTT.

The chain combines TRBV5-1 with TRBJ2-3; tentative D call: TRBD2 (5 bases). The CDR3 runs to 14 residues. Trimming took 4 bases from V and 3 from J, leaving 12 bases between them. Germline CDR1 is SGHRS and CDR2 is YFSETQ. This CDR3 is CASSAEGSTDTQYF. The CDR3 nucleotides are TGCGCCAGCAGCGCAGAGGGCTCTACAGATACGCAGTATTTT.